This TCR beta chain comes out of a study of T cells in Graves' hyperthyroidism and ophthalmopathy. CDR1 SGHKS and CDR2 YYEKEE come from the germline V gene (reference sequence). There are 15 residues in the CDR3. Unmatched junction bases numbered 9, after V lost 5 bases and J lost 2 bases. The PBMCs had their origin in approximately 10 ml of fresh peripheral blood. This clonotype has a count of ten or more. The CDR3 regions of TCR beta were amplified from RNA transcripts. The primer set for the first-round RT-PCR of the TCR CDR3 was HTBI. MiXCR, applied by TCRdb to the multiplex PCR reads, yields one record per CDR3 protein. The sample has under 350,000 distinct CDR3 sequences, 18% seen once.

The origin of this receptor is a woman in her fifties or sixties with Graves' hyperthyroidism. The sample was blood. The chain couples TRBV5-5 to TRBJ2-7, with TRBD2 identical over 8 bases. The CDR3 is CASRWLAGATYEQYF. The CDR3 region has the DNA TGTGCCAGCAGGTGGCTAGCGGGTGCAACCTACGAGCAGTACTTC.